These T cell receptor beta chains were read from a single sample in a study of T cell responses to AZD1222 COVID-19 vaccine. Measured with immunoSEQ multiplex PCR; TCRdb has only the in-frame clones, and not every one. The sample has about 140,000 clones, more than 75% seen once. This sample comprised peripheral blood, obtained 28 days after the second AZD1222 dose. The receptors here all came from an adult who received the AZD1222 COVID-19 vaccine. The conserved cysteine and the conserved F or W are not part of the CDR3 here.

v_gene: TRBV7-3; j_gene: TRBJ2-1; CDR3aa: ASSPRTSGANEQF
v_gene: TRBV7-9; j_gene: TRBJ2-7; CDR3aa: ASSQIARGFAEQY
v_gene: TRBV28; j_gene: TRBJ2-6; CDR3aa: ASSYRTGSSGANVLT
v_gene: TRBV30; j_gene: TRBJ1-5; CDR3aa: AWSIWTVDQPQH
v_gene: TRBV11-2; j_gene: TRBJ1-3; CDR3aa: ASRAGSTSGNTIY
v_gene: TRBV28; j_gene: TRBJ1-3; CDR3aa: ATSRAEGGDTIY
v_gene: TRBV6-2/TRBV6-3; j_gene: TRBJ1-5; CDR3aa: ASSFQGKPNQPQH
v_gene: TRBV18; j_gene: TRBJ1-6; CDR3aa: ASSPNNNSPLH
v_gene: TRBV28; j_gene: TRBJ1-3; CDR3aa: ASSSPQNTIY
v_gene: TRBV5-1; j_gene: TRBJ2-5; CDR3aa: ASSVGQYQETQY
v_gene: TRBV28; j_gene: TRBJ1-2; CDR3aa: ASSSGDQNYGYT
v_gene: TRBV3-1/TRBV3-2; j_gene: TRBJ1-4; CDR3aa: ASSSRMGQDNEKLF
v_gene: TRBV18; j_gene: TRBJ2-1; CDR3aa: ASSPQGSDNEQF
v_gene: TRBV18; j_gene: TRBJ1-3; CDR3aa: ASSQTRDSGNTIY
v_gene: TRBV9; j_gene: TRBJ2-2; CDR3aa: ASSAKREGSTGELF
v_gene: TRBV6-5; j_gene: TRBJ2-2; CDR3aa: ASIGDKATGELF
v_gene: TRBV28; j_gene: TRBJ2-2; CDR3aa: ASTPRSTGELF
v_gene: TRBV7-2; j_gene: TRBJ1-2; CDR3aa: ASSRRVDWGGGYT
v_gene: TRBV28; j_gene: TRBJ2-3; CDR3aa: ASSSTANTDTQY
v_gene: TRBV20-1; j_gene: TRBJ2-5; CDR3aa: SGTQEETQY
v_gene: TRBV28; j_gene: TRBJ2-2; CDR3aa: ASSLAGAYTGELF
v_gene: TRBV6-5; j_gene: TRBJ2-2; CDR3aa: AGGSTGELF
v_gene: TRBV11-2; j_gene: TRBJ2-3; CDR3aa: ASSQGDYQSTDTQY
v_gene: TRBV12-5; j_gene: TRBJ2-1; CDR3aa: ASGLFPAVNEQF
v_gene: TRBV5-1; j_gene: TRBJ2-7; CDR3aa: ASSPQTGVTYEQY
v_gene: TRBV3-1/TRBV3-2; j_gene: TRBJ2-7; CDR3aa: ASSQDRVVSYEQY
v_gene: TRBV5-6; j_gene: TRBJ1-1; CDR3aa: ASRRGTGEAF
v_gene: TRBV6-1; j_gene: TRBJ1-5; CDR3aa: ASSEVGQNSNQPQH
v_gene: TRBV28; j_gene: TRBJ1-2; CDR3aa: ASRVPGQGYGYT
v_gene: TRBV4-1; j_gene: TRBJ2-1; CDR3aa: ASSRHASGSYNEQF
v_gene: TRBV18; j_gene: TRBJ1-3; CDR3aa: ASSSGQGGNTIY
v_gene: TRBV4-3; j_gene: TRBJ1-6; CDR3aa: ASSQETGGINNSPLH
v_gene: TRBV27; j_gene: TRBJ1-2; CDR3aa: ASSLSRDSYGYT
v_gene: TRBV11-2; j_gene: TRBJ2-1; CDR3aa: ASSTARGTSGSYNEQF
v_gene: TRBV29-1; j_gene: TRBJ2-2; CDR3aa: SVARGSSDTGELF
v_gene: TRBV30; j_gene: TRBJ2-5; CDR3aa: AWSVLGRTQY
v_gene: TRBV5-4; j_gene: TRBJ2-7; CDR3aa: ASSLALTSNSYEQY
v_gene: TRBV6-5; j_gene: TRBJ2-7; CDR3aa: ASSYSYGGGYEQY
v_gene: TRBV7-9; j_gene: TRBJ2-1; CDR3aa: ASSQGGQGVNEQF
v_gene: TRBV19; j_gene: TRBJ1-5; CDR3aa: ASSISIHQPQH
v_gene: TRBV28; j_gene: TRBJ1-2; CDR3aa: ASSLDSTNYGYT
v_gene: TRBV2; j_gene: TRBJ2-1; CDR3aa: ASSEIRGYNEQF
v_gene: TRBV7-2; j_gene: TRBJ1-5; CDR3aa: ASSFDPNQPQH